The rows below give T cell receptor beta chains drawn from one sample of a study of cytomegalovirus exposure and HLA in healthy donors. This table comes from immunoSEQ multiplex PCR, and its TCRdb copy is limited to in-frame clones, with some not included. The sample holds some 80,000 clones, around a tenth seen once. Source material: PBMCs. Receptors originate from a man aged 55 to 70 in good health and CMV-seropositive. The CDR3 runs from the conserved cysteine through the conserved F or W. D genes are given only for firm matches. Size tells how often a clone was seen (once, few, many) or the class of an expanded clone, and some rows leave it out.

cdr3_nt	cdr3_aa	v_call	j_call	clone_size	d_call
TGTGCCAGCAGTGAAGCCGACAGGGTGTCTGGCTACACCTTC	CASSEADRVSGYTF	TRBV6-1	TRBJ1-2	NA	TRBD1
TGTGCCAGCGGGGGACAGGACACTGAAGCTTTCTTT	CASGGQDTEAFF	TRBV6-1	TRBJ1-1	few	TRBD1
TGTGCCAGCAGTGTACAGGGGGCGCGCGAAAAACTGTTTTTT	CASSVQGAREKLFF	TRBV6-1	TRBJ1-4	NA	TRBD1
TGTGCCAGTAGTCGGACAGTTGAAGCTTTCTTT	CASSRTVEAFF	TRBV19	TRBJ1-1	NA	NA
TGTGCCAGCAGCGAGGGTCAACTAGCGGGAGGGAGTGAGACCCAGTACTTC	CASSEGQLAGGSETQYF	TRBV9	TRBJ2-5	NA	TRBD2
TGTGCCAGCAATGAGGGTCGGGTCTCCGGGGAGCTGTTTTTT	CASNEGRVSGELFF	TRBV6-1	TRBJ2-2	many	NA
TGCGCCAGCAGCTTACAGGGAATAAACACTGAAGCTTTCTTT	CASSLQGINTEAFF	TRBV5-1	TRBJ1-1	few	NA
TGTGCCAGCAGCTTAGCCGGGACACTTGATAGCAATCAGCCCCAGCATTTT	CASSLAGTLDSNQPQHF	TRBV7-9	TRBJ1-5	NA	NA
TGTGCCAGCAGTTCATACCCGGGACAGATTAATGAAAAACTGTTTTTT	CASSSYPGQINEKLFF	TRBV6-6	TRBJ1-4	NA	TRBD1
TGTGCCAGCAGCCGAGATACTAGCGGGAGTTTGGGTAAGGAGCAGTTCTTC	CASSRDTSGSLGKEQFF	TRBV7-2	TRBJ2-1	NA	TRBD2
TGTGCCAGCAGCTTAGAGGCTGGTGGCGGGTTCATGAACACTGAAGCTTTCTTT	CASSLEAGGGFMNTEAFF	TRBV7-9	TRBJ1-1	few	NA
TGTGCCAGCAGCTTAAACAGCCAAAACACCGGGGAGCTGTTTTTT	CASSLNSQNTGELFF	TRBV7-3	TRBJ2-2	NA	NA
TGTGCCATCAGTGAGTCGACGGGAGATACGCAGTATTTT	CAISESTGDTQYF	TRBV10-3	TRBJ2-3	NA	NA
TGTGCCAGCAGCTTACCGGGACAGGGACGGTATTTT	CASSLPGQGRYF	TRBV7-2	TRBJ2-3	few	TRBD1
TGTGCCAGCAGCGTAGGTACAGGCCAACAAGAGACCCAGTACTTC	CASSVGTGQQETQYF	TRBV9	TRBJ2-5	NA	NA
TGTGCCAGCAGCTTAGATGTGGCCAAGTACTATGGCTACACCTTC	CASSLDVAKYYGYTF	TRBV7-2	TRBJ1-2	NA	NA
TGTGCCAGCAGCTTAGACGGGGGGACCCAGTACTTC	CASSLDGGTQYF	TRBV7-9	TRBJ2-5	NA	NA
TGCGCCAGCAGCCAAGGATTTAGGGGTACTGAAGCTTTCTTT	CASSQGFRGTEAFF	TRBV4-1	TRBJ1-1	many	NA
TGTGCCAGCAGCCCCGGGACTAGCGGGAGAACAGATACGCAGTATTTT	CASSPGTSGRTDTQYF	TRBV11-3	TRBJ2-3	NA	TRBD2
TGTGCCTGGAGCGGTACAGGGGCCAAACTGTTTTTT	CAWSGTGAKLFF	TRBV30	TRBJ1-4	NA	TRBD1
TGTGCCAGTGGTCGCAGGGGGCGAAGAAGAGCCTACGAGCAGTACTTC	CASGRRGRRRAYEQYF	TRBV21-1	TRBJ2-7	NA	NA
TGTGCCAGCTCACCCCGCGGTGGAGCGGGAGCCTACGAGCAGTACTTC	CASSPRGGAGAYEQYF	TRBV18	TRBJ2-7	NA	TRBD2
TGTGCCAGCAGTGAAAGTTGGCTAGACAATGAGCAGTTCTTC	CASSESWLDNEQFF	TRBV6-1	TRBJ2-1	NA	NA
TGTGCCAGCAGTGCCCTCAGCGGCGACACCATATATTTT	CASSALSGDTIYF	TRBV25-1	TRBJ1-3	few	NA
TGTGCCAGTATTTCCGGGACAGGGGGCAATCAGCCCCAGCATTTT	CASISGTGGNQPQHF	TRBV19	TRBJ1-5	few	TRBD1
TGTGCCAGCAGCTTGACAGGGGGCAGTACTAATGAAAAACTGTTTTTT	CASSLTGGSTNEKLFF	TRBV11-2	TRBJ1-4	NA	TRBD1
TGTGCCAGCACCTTGGGACAGGGGGCTCCAACTAATGAAAAACTGTTTTTT	CASTLGQGAPTNEKLFF	TRBV28	TRBJ1-4	NA	TRBD1
TGTGCCACCGTGGAGACCGGGGAGCTGTTTTTT	CATVETGELFF	TRBV6-5	TRBJ2-2	NA	NA
TGTGCCAGCAGTGAAGGACAGGGGGAAGGGGCCCAGCATTTT	CASSEGQGEGAQHF	TRBV2	TRBJ1-5	NA	TRBD1
TGTGCCAGCAGTCAGACCGGGACTAGCGGTGAGCAGTACTTC	CASSQTGTSGEQYF	TRBV5-4	TRBJ2-7	many	TRBD2
TGTGCCAGCAGCTTGGTCGCGAGTGAAGCTTTCTTT	CASSLVASEAFF	TRBV5-8	TRBJ1-1	few	NA
TGTGCCAGCAGCTTAGGTCTAGAAGTAGAGACCCAGTACTTC	CASSLGLEVETQYF	TRBV7-9	TRBJ2-5	NA	NA
TGTGCCAGCAGGATAACAGGGGGACTTTACAATGAGCAGTTCTTC	CASRITGGLYNEQFF	TRBV6-1	TRBJ2-1	few	TRBD1
TGTGCCAGCAGTTTGGCACCTAATCAGCCCCAGCATTTT	CASSLAPNQPQHF	TRBV27	TRBJ1-5	NA	NA
TGTGCCAGCAGTTTACTCGAAGGGGCCTACGAGCAGTACTTC	CASSLLEGAYEQYF	TRBV7-9	TRBJ2-7	NA	NA
TGTGCCAGCAGCGAGTCTCGGGGGGGGATTCAGCCCCAGCATTTT	CASSESRGGIQPQHF	TRBV13	TRBJ1-5	few	NA
TGTGCCAGCAGTCACCGGGACAGAGTCTACGAGCAGTACTTC	CASSHRDRVYEQYF	TRBV6-7	TRBJ2-7	few	TRBD1
TGTGCCAGCATCCCAGGATTAGCTAACTATGGCTACACCTTC	CASIPGLANYGYTF	TRBV7-9	TRBJ1-2	NA	NA
TGTGCCAGCACCACGGTGAACTATGGCTACACCTTC	CASTTVNYGYTF	TRBV7-9	TRBJ1-2	NA	NA
TGCGCCAGCAGCTCGGGACTAGTGCATGGAGATACGCAGTATTTT	CASSSGLVHGDTQYF	TRBV5-1	TRBJ2-3	few	TRBD2